What follows is one T cell receptor beta chain and its context. This clonotype was counted only a few times. No antigen is known for it. No base qualities exist here, and no much larger clone lies one base off it. Library preparation used RT-PCR. TCRdb names Illumina HiSeq 2500 as the instrument used. Clones were called with MiXCR by TCRdb after fastp trimmed the public reads at Q25, and only in-frame beta chains were retained. Every CDR3 protein is listed once, alongside the most common genes and DNA of its rows. This sample comprises more than 600,000 distinct CDR3 sequences, roughly 18% of them detected only once. The top ten constitute 9.5% to 13% of the sample. The source of the sample is a study of response to subunit inactivated influenza vaccine (dated by TCRdb to between 2018 and 2020). Broadly, across the study: Deep quantitative profiling of the T cell receptor repertoire was used in the study to follow responses to a trivalent subunit inactivated influenza vaccine. General study outcomes and caveats: According to the authors, only a limited number of new T cells may be recruited by each seasonal influenza vaccination.

The germline V gene encodes CDR1 SGHDT and CDR2 YYEEEE. The CDR3, from cysteine to phenylalanine, totals 15 residues. Kept here is only the CDR3 DNA, which spans 45 bases and is read in frame from base 1. Relative to germline, V is 5 bases shorter and J is 1 base shorter, with 12 bases between their ends. This sample comprised PBMCs from blood, obtained roughly 5 days after vaccination. This receptor was obtained from a man over 45 who received an inactivated influenza vaccine. Donor details come from another sample of the same person, matched by shared clones. Here the chain combines TRBV5-6 and TRBJ2-2, with the D segment identity uncertain. Here the CDR3 is given as CASSPTSLNTGELFF. The nucleotide sequence reads as follows: TGTGCCAGCAGTCCTACCAGCTTGAACACCGGGGAGCTGTTTTTT.